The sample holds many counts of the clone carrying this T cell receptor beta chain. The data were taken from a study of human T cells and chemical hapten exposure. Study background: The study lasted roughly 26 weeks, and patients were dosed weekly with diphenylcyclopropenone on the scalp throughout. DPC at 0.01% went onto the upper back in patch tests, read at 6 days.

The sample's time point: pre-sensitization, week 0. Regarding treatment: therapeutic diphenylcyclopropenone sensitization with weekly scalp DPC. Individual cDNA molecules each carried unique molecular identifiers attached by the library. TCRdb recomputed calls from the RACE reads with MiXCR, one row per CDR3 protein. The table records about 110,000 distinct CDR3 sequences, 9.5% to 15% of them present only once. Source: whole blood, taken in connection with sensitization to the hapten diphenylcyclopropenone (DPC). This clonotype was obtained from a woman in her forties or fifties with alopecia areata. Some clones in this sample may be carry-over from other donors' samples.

CDR3 in amino acids: CSAGRNTGELFF. CDR3 DNA sequence: TGCAGCGCGGGTCGAAACACCGGGGAGCTGTTTTTT. The chain employs TRBV29-1 and TRBJ2-2; no definite D call. The CDR3 runs to 12 residues. Germline V gene lookup returns CDR1 SQVTM and CDR2 ANQGSEA. The V gene lost 7 bases and the J gene lost 2 bases, with 8 bases spanning the gap.